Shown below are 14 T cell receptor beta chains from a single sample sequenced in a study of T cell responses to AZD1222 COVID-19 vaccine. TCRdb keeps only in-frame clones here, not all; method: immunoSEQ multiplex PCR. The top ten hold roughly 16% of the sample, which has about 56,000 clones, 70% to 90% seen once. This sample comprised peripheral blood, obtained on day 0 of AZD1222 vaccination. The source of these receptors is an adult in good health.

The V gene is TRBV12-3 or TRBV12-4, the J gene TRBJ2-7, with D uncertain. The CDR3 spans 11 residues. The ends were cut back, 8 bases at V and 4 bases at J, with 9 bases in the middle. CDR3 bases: TGTGCCAGCGGCTTTAGGTACGAGCAGTACTTC. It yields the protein CASGFRYEQYF.

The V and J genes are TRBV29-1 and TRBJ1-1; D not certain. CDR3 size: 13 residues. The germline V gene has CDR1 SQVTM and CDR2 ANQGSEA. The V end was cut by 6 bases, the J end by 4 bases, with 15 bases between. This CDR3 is CSVNRDPGTEAFF. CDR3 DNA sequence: TGCAGCGTGAACCGGGATCCGGGCACTGAAGCTTTCTTT.

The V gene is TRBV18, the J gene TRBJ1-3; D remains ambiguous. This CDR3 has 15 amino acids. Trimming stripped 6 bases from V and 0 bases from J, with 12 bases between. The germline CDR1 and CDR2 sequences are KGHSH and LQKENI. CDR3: CASSGYGVSGNTIYF. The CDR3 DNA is TGTGCCAGCTCGGGTTATGGTGTCTCTGGAAACACCATATATTTT.

The DNA for the CDR3 is TGTGCCACCAGTGACCACACAGGGCTCACAGATACGCAGTATTTT. This encodes CATSDHTGLTDTQYF. V is TRBV24-1 and J is TRBJ2-3; D might be TRBD1 (6 bases). CDR1 and CDR2 (germline): KGHDR, SFDVKD. V was clipped by 4 bases and J by 2 bases, with 12 bases between them. The CDR3 loop spans 15 amino acids.

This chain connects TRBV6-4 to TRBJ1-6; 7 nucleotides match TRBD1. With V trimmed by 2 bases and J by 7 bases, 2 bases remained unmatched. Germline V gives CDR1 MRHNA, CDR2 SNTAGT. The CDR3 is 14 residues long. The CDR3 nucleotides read TGTGCCAGCAGTGACGGGACAGAAAATTCACCCCTCCACTTT. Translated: CASSDGTENSPLHF.

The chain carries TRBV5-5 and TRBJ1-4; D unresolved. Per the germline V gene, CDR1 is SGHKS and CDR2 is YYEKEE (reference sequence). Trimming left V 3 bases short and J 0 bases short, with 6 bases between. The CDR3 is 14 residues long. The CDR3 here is CASSSRSTNEKLFF. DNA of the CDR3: TGTGCCAGCAGCTCCAGGTCAACTAATGAAAAACTGTTTTTT.

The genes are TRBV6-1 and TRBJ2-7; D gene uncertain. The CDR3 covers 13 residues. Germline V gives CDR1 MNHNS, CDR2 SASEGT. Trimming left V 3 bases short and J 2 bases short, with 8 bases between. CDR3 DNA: TGTGCCAGCAGTGAGTCGACCCCCTACGAGCAGTACTTC. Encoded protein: CASSESTPYEQYF.

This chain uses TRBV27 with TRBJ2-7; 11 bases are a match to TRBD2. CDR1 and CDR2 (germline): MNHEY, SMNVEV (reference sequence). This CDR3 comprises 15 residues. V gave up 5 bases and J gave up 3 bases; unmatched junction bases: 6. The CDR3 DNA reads TGTGCCAGCAGTCCGGGGACTAGCGGATACTACGAGCAGTACTTC. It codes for CASSPGTSGYYEQYF.

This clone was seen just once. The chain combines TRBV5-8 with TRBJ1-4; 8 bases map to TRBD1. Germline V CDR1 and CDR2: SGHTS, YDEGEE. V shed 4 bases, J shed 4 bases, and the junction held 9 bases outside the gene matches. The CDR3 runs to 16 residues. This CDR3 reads CASSPLWGQDNEKLFF. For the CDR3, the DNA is TGTGCCAGCAGCCCACTTTGGGGACAGGATAATGAAAAACTGTTTTTT.

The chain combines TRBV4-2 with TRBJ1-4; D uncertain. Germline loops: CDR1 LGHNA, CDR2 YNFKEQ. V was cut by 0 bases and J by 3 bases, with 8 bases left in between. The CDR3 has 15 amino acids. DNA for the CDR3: TGTGCCAGCAGCCAAGATGTCGGACCTAATGAAAAACTGTTTTTT. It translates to CASSQDVGPNEKLFF.

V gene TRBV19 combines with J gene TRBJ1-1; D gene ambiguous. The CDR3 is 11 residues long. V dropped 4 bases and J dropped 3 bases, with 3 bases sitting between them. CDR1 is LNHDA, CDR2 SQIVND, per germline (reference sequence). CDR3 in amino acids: CASSTYTEAFF. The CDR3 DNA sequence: TGTGCCAGTAGTACGTACACTGAAGCTTTCTTT.

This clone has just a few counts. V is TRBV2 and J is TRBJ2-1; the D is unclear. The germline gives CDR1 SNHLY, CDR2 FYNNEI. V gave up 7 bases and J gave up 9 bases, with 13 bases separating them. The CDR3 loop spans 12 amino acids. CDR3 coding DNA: TGTGCCAGCAACGGCGTTTCTAGTGAGCAGTTCTTC. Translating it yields CASNGVSSEQFF. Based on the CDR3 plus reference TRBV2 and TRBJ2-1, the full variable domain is EPEVTQTPSHQVTQMGQEVILRCVPISNHLYFYWYRQILGQKVEFLVSFYNNEISEKSEIFDDQFSVERPDGSNFTLKIRSTKLEDSAMYFCASNGVSSEQFFGPGTRLTVL.

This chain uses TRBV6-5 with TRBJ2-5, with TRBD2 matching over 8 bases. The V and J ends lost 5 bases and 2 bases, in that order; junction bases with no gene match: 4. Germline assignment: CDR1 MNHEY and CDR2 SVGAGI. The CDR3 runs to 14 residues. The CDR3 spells CASSLSGVQETQYF. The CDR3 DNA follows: TGTGCCAGCAGTCTTAGCGGGGTGCAAGAGACCCAGTACTTC.

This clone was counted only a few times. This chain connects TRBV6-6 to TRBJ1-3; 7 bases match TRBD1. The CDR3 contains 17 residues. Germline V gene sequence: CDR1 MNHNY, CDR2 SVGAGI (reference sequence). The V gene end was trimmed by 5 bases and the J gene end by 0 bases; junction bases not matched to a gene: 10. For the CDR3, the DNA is TGTGCCAGCAGTCTCCTAAACAGGGGACCCTCTGGAAACACCATATATTTT. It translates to CASSLLNRGPSGNTIYF.